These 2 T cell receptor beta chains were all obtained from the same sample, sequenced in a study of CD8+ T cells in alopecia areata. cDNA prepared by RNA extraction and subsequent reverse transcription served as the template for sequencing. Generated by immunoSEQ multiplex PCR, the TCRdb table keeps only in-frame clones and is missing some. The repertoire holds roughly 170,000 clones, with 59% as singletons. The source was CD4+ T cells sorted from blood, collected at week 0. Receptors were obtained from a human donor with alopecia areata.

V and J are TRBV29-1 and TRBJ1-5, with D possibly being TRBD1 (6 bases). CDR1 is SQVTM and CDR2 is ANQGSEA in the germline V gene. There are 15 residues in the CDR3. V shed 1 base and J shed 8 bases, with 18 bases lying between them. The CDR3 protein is CSVEGGAGEDEPQHF. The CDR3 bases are TGCAGCGTTGAAGGGGGGGCAGGGGAGGATGAGCCCCAGCATTTT.

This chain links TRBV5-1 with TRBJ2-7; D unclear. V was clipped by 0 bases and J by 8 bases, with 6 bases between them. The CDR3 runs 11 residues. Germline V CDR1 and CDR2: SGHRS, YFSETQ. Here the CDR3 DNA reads TGCGCCAGCAGCTTGGGGCCTCAGCAGTACTTC. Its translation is CASSLGPQQYF.